This T cell receptor (beta chain) was sequenced for a study of ipilimumab plus nivolumab after autologous stem cell transplantation (dated by TCRdb to the early 2020s). The study in broad terms: The median number of doses that trial patients received was roughly 5 for ipilimumab and fewer than 10 for nivolumab. Both primary refractory and relapsed disease were represented in the DLBCL cohort, where 18-month progression-free survival was about 82% and 31%, respectively. Patients with high-risk diffuse large B cell lymphoma, mature T cell lymphoma, or multiple myeloma undergoing autologous transplant were enrolled in the trial. The intent-to-treat population of the trial consisted of 30 to 35 patients. Overall study results and their limits: Per the authors, a biologic rationale for further study of the post-transplant checkpoint inhibition approach was offered by T cell receptor repertoire, regulatory T cell phenotype and gut microbiota profiles. Combined checkpoint inhibition appeared tolerable as post-transplant consolidation, according to the authors' conclusion.

Details on this clone: The antigen it binds to is not known. Per-nucleotide qualities are absent, and no much larger clonotype sits a single base away.

The germline V gene (reference sequence) specifies LNHNV as CDR1 and YYDKDF as CDR2. The CDR3 sequence holds 14 residues, the cysteine and phenylalanine included. Of all the DNA, just the CDR3 is kept, 42 bases in frame from base 1. The V end loses 3 bases and the J end loses 2 bases, and a stretch of 10 bases separates them. Checkpoint therapy was initiated 14 to 28 days after autologous transplant, and ipilimumab was administered at 1 mg/kg intravenously on day 1 of selected weeks. Nivolumab was administered at 3 mg/kg intravenously on day 1 of weeks 1, 4, 7, 10, and every two weeks through week 26. This was a Phase Ib clinical trial that tested ipilimumab plus nivolumab, given as combined checkpoint inhibition, for consolidation following autologous stem cell transplantation. The receptor library was made with the immunoSEQ multiplex PCR assay. Drawn from immuneACCESS, this table holds only the in-frame rearrangements with V and J called that TCRdb kept. Clones are partly lost; checked studies trace under half to an unresolved V gene and leave the rest unexplained. The sample table shows approximately 84,000 clones, and approximately 86% are seen once. The ten largest account for roughly 2% of the sample.

The TCR sequence derives from a male donor with diffuse large B-cell lymphoma. The chain uses TRBV15 and TRBJ2-5, with an unclear D gene assignment. Sequences were derived from PBMCs, sampled in a trial of ipilimumab plus nivolumab as post-transplant consolidation. The encoded CDR3 is CATSSSDGQETQYF. The bases are TGTGCCACCAGCAGCAGCGACGGACAAGAGACCCAGTACTTC.